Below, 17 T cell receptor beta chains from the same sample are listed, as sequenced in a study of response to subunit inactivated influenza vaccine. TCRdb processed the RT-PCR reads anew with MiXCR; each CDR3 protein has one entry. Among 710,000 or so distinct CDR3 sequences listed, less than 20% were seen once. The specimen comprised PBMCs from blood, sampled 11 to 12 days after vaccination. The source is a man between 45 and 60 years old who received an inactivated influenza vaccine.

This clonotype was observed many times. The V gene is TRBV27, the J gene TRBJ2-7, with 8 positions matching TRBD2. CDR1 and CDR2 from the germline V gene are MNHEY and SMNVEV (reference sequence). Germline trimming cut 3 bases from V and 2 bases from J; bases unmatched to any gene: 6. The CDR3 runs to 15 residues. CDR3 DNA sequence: TGTGCCAGCAGTTTTTCTGCGGGAGGCGCCTACGAGCAGTACTTC. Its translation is CASSFSAGGAYEQYF.

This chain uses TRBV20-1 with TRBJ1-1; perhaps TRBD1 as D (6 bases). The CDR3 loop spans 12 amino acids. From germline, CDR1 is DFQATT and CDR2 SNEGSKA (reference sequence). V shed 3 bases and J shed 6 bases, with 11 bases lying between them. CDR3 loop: CSASRGPAEAFF. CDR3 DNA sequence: TGCAGTGCTAGCAGGGGACCAGCTGAAGCTTTCTTT.

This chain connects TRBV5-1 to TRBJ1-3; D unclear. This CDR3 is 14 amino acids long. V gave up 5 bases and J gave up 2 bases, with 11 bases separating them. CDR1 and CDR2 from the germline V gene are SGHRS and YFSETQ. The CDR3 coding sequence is TGCGCCAGCAGGAGTCCGGGTCCTGGAAACACCATATATTTT. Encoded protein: CASRSPGPGNTIYF.

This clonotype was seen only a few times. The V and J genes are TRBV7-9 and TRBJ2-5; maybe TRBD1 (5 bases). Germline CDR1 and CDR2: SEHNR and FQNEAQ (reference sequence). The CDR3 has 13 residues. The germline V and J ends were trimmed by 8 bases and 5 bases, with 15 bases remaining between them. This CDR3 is CASHRQSGETQYF. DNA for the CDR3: TGTGCCAGCCACCGACAGTCAGGGGAGACCCAGTACTTC.

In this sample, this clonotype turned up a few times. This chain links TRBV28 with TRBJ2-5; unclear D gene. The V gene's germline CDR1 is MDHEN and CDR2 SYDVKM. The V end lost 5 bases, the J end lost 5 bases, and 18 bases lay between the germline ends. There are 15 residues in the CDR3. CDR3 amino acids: CASSLRRGVGETQYF. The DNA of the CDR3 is TGTGCCAGCAGTCTTCGTCGTGGGGTGGGGGAGACCCAGTACTTC.

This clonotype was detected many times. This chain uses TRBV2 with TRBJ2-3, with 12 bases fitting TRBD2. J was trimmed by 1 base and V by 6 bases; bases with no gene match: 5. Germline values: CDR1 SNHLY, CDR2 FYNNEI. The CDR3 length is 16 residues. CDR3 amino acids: CASRNGLAGRTDTQYF. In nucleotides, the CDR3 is TGTGCCAGCAGAAATGGACTAGCGGGGCGCACAGATACGCAGTATTTT.

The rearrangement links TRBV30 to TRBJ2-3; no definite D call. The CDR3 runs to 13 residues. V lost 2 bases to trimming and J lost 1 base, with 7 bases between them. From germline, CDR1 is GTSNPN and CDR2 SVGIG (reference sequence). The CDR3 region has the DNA TGTGCCTGGAGTAGGGCAGGCACAGATACGCAGTATTTT. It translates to CAWSRAGTDTQYF.

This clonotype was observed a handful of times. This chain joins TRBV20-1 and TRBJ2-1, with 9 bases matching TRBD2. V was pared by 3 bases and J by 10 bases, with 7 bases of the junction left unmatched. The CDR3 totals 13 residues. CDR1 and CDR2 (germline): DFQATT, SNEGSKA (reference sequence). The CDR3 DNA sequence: TGCAGTGCTAGGGGGACTAGCCTCGGAGAGCAGTTCTTC. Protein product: CSARGTSLGEQFF.

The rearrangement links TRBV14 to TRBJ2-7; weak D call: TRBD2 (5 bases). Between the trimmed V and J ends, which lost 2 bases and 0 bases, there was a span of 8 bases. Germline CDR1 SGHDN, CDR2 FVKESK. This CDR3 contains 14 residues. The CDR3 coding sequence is TGTGCCAGCAGCCAATCACTAGGCTCCTACGAGCAGTACTTC. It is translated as CASSQSLGSYEQYF.

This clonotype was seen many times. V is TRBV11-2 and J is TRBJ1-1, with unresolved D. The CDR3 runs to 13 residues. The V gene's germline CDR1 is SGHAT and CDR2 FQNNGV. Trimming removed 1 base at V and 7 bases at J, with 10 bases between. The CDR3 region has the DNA TGTGCCAGCAGCTTAGCGGCGGGATTTGAAGCTTTCTTT. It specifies CASSLAAGFEAFF.

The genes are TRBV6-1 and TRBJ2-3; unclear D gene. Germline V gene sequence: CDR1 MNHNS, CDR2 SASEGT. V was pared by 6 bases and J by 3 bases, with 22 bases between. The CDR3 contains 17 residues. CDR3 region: CASRQDPFRLRTDTQYF. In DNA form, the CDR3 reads TGTGCCAGCAGACAAGACCCGTTTCGGTTGAGGACAGATACGCAGTATTTT.

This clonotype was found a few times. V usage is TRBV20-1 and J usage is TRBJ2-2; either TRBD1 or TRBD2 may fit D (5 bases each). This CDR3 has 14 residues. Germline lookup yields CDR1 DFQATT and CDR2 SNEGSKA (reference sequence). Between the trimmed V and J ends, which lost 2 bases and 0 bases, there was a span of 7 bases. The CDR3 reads CSARQGANTGELFF. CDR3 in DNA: TGCAGTGCTAGACAGGGAGCGAACACCGGGGAGCTGTTTTTT.

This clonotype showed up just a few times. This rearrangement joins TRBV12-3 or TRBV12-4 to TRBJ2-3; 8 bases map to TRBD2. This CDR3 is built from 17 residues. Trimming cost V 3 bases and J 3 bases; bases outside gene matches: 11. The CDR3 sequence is CASSLGPGGPRTDTQYF. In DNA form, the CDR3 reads TGTGCCAGCAGTTTGGGACCGGGGGGGCCTAGGACAGATACGCAGTATTTT.

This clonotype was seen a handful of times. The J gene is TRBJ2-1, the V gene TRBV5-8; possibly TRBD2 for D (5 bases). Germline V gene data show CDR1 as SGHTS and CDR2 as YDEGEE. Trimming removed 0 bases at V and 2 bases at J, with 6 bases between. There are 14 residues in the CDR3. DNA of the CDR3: TGTGCCAGCAGCTTGGTGGAGGCCTACAATGAGCAGTTCTTC. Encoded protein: CASSLVEAYNEQFF.

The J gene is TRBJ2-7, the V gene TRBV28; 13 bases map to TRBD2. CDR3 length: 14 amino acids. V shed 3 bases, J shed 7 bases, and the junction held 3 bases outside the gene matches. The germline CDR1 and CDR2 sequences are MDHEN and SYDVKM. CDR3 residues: CASSLTSGRREQYF. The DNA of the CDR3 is TGTGCCAGCAGTTTGACTAGCGGGAGGCGAGAGCAGTACTTC.

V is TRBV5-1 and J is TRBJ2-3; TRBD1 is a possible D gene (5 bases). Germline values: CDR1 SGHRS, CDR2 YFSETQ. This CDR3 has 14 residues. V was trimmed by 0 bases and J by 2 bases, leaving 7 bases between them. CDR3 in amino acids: CASSLVQDTDTQYF. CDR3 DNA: TGCGCCAGCAGCTTGGTACAGGACACAGATACGCAGTATTTT.

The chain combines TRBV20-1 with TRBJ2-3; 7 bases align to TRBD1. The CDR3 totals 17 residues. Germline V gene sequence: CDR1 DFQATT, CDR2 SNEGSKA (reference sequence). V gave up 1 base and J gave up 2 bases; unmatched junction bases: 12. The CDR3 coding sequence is TGCAGTGCTAGAGCCCCCCCCGGGACAGACATCACAGATACGCAGTATTTT. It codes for CSARAPPGTDITDTQYF.